This T cell receptor (beta chain) was obtained from a study of T cell responses to AZD1222 COVID-19 vaccine. Overall study findings and caveats: Targets within unmutated variant regions were reportedly found for nearly half of spike-specific TCRs. Possibly, clonal diversity was underestimated; donors were largely white British and included more females.

V was pared by 0 bases and J by 4 bases, with 6 bases between. Germline assignment: CDR1 LGHDT and CDR2 YNNKEL (reference sequence). This CDR3 region has 13 residues. Notes on this clone: Its matching antigen is unknown.

Data came from immunoSEQ multiplex PCR; TCRdb stores just in-frame clones and leaves some out. The data contain over 130,000 clones, about 90% of them singletons. The J gene is TRBJ1-2, the V gene TRBV3-1 (or the pseudogene TRBV3-2); D is unresolved. This TCR was sampled from an adult who received the AZD1222 COVID-19 vaccine. The starting material was peripheral blood, obtained 28 days after the second AZD1222 dose. As DNA, the CDR3 is TGTGCCAGCAGCCAAGACCGCCTCTATGGCTACACCTTC. It yields the protein CASSQDRLYGYTF.